This T cell receptor (beta chain) was observed in a study of persistence of HIV-infected CD4 T cells. Overall study context: A larger, less memory-rich fraction responded to anti-CD3/anti-CD28 beads than to antigen.

The libraries were made with immunoSEQ version 4 in survey mode. Assay: immunoSEQ multiplex PCR; the TCRdb copy retains only in-frame clones and omits some. This table holds some 50,000 clones, approximately 90% found once. Study-level results: Bulk TCR data could not be restricted to HIV-1-infected CMV-responding cells.

The germline CDR1 and CDR2 sequences are KGHSH and LQKENI. V dropped 1 base and J dropped 5; count of bases not matched to a gene: 3. The CDR3 runs to 15 residues. Cells were stimulated nonspecifically with anti-CD3/anti-CD28 magnetic beads. CD4+ T cells upregulating both CD40 ligand and CD69 were sorted as responding cells. Comment on this clone: Its antigen is not identified.

The clonotype comes from an adult woman with HIV who was CMV-seropositive. The chain links TRBV18 to TRBJ1-5, with TRBD1 matching over 9 bases. The sample in question was CD4+ T cells sorted from PBMCs after 18-hour stimulation, obtained from a patient who received antiretroviral therapy. The CDR3 DNA reads TGTGCCAGCTCACCACTACAGGGGGCCCATCAGCCCCAGCATTTT. The encoded protein is CASSPLQGAHQPQHF.